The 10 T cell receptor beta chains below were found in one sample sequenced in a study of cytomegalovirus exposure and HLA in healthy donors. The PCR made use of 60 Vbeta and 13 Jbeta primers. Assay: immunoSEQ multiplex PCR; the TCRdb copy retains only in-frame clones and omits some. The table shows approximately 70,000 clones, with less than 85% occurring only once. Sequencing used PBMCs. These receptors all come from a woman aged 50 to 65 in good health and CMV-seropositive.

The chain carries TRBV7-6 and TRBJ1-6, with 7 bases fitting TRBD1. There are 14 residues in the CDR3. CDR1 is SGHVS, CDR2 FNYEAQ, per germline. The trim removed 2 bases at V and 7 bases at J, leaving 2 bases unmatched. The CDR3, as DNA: TGTGCCAGCAGCTTAACACAGGGGAATTCACCCCTCCACTTT. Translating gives CASSLTQGNSPLHF. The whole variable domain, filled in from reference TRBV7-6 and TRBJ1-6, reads GAGVSQSPRYKVTKRGQDVALRCDPISGHVSLYWYRQALGQGPEFLTYFNYEAQQDKSGLPNDRFSAERPEGSISTLTIQRTEQRDSAMYRCASSLTQGNSPLHFGNGTRLTVT.

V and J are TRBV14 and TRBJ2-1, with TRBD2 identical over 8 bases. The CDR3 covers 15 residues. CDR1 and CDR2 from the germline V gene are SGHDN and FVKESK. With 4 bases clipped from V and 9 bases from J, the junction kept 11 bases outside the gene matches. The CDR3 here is CASSLPGTRFGEQFF. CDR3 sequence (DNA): TGTGCCAGCAGCCTACCCGGGACTAGGTTTGGTGAGCAGTTCTTC.

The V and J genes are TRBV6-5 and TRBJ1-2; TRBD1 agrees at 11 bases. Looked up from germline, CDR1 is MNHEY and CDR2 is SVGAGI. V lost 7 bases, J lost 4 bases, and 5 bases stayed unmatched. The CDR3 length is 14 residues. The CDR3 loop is CASIPGQGGYGYTF. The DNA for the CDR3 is TGTGCCAGCATCCCGGGACAGGGGGGCTATGGCTACACCTTC.

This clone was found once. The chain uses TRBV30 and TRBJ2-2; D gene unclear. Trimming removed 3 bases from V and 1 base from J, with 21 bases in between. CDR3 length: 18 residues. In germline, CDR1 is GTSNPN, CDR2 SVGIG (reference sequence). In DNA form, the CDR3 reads TGTGCCTGGAGACGAACCCGCGGTGCCTACCTGAACACCGGGGAGCTGTTTTTT. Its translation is CAWRRTRGAYLNTGELFF.

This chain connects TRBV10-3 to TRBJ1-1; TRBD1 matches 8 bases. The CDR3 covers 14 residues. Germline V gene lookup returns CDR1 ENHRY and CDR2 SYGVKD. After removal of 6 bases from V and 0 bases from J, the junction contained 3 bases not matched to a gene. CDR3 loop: CAIRDRVLNTEAFF. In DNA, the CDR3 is TGTGCCATCAGGGACAGGGTTTTGAACACTGAAGCTTTCTTT.

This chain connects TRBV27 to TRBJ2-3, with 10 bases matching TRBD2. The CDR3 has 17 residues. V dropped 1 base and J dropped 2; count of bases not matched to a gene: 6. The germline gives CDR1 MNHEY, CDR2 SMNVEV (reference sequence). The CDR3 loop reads CASSLLRTSGFTDTQYF. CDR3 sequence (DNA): TGTGCCAGCAGTTTATTGAGGACTAGCGGTTTCACAGATACGCAGTATTTT.

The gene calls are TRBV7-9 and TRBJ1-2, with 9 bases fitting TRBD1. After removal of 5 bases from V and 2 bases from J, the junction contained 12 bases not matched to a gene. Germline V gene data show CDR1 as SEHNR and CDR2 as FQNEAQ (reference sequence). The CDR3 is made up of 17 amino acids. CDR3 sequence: CASSASGTGKVNYGYTF. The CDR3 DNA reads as TGTGCCAGCAGCGCCTCCGGGACAGGGAAGGTGAACTATGGCTACACCTTC.

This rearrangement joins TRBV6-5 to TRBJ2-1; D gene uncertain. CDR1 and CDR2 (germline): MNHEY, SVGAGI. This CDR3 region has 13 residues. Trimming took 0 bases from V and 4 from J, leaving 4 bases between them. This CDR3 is CASSYSAYNEQFF. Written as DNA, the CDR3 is TGTGCCAGCAGTTACTCGGCTTACAATGAGCAGTTCTTC.

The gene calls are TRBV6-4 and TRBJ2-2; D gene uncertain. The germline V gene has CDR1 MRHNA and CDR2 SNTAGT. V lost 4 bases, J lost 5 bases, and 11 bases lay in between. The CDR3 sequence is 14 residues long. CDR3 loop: CASSVQAGTGELFF. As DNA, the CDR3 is TGTGCCAGCAGTGTGCAGGCCGGTACCGGGGAGCTGTTTTTT.

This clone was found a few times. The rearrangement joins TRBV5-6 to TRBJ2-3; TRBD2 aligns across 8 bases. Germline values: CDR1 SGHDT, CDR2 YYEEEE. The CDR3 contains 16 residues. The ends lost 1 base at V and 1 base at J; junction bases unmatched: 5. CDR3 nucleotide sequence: TGTGCCAGCAGCTTGCGGGGGGGCCAGGGCACAGATACGCAGTATTTT. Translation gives CASSLRGGQGTDTQYF.